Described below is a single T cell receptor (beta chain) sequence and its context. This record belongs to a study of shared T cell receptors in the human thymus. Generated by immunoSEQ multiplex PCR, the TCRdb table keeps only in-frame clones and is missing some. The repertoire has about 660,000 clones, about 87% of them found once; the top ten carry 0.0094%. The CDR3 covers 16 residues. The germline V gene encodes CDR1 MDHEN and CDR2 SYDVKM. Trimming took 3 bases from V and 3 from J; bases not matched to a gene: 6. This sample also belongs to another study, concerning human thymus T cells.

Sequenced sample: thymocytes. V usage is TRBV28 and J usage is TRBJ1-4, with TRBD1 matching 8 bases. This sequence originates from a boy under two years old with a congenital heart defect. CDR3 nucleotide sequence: TGTGCCAGCAGTTTTCGCAGGGGGCAGGCTAATGAAAAACTGTTTTTT. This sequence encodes CASSFRRGQANEKLFF.